These T cell receptor beta chains were read from a single sample in a study of OX40 agonist ivuxolimab in advanced cancers. Clones were sequenced by immunoSEQ multiplex PCR, and TCRdb holds only the in-frame ones, with some missing. The table lists roughly 50,000 clones, 87% of them singletons. The input for sequencing was CD4+ or CD8+ T cells sorted from blood, taken in a trial of the OX40 agonist ivuxolimab. The receptors shown here come from an adult with an advanced solid tumor such as melanoma, head and neck, liver or kidney cancer. CDR3s include the opening cysteine and the closing phenylalanine or tryptophan. A D gene is named only where the DNA matches it firmly. A clone size is listed for some rows: how often the clone was seen (once, few, many), or a class if it is expanded.

TRBV6-5	TRBJ2-2	NA	NA	TGTGCCAGCAGTTACTTCGGGAGTTTCACCGGGGAGCTGTTTTTT	CASSYFGSFTGELFF
TRBV10-3	TRBJ2-5	NA	NA	TGTGCCATCAGGTCGGGGATCCAAGAGACCCAGTACTTC	CAIRSGIQETQYF
TRBV19	TRBJ2-7	NA	NA	TGTGCCAGTAGTAGACTCAGTGGAGGTAGCGAGCACTACGAGCAGTACTTC	CASSRLSGGSEHYEQYF
TRBV6-1	TRBJ2-5	NA	NA	TGTGCCAGCAGTGCCTTCAGGGGCGAACAAGAGACCCAGTACTTC	CASSAFRGEQETQYF
TRBV15	TRBJ1-4	NA	few	TGTGCCACCAGCAGAGATTATAAGGAAAAACTGTTTTTT	CATSRDYKEKLFF
TRBV14	TRBJ2-2	TRBD1	few	TGTGCCAGCAGCCAAGTCGGCGGGGACAGGATTGCGAACACCGGGGAGCTGTTTTTT	CASSQVGGDRIANTGELFF
TRBV18	TRBJ2-5	TRBD1	NA	TGTGCCAGCTCACCTCCGGGACAGGGAGGGGAGACCCAGTACTTC	CASSPPGQGGETQYF
TRBV4-1	TRBJ2-3	NA	NA	TGCGCCAGCAGCCAAGGACCGGCGGCGGGGTTGGCAGATACGCAGTATTTT	CASSQGPAAGLADTQYF
TRBV2	TRBJ1-4	NA	NA	TGTGCCAGCCAAGGCACTCCTAATGAAAAACTGTTTTTT	CASQGTPNEKLFF
TRBV9	TRBJ1-2	NA	NA	TGTGCCAGCAGTCCTCCTAACTATGGCTACACCTTC	CASSPPNYGYTF
TRBV7-2	TRBJ2-3	TRBD2	NA	TGTGCCAGCAGCTTCTCGACTAGCGGGAGAGCAGATACGCAGTATTTT	CASSFSTSGRADTQYF
TRBV5-6	TRBJ2-1	NA	NA	TGTGCCAGCAGCTCCGTGGGGGATGAGGATGAGCAGTTCTTC	CASSSVGDEDEQFF
TRBV10-2	TRBJ2-5	TRBD1	NA	TGCGCCAGCAGTCTATTCCGGGACAGGCTACGGGGCACCCAAGAGACCCAGTACTTC	CASSLFRDRLRGTQETQYF
TRBV27	TRBJ1-6	NA	NA	TGTGCCAGCAGTTTATCGAGTCCTTCGGGCAGAAGAGCCTCACCCCTCCACTTT	CASSLSSPSGRRASPLHF
TRBV5-4	TRBJ2-5	TRBD2	NA	TGTGCCAGCAGCTCCGGACTAGCGGGGGGGCTGGGGGAGACCCAGTACTTC	CASSSGLAGGLGETQYF
TRBV11-2	TRBJ1-2	NA	NA	TGTGCCAGCAGCTTAGATCAGGGAAGCTACACCTTC	CASSLDQGSYTF
TRBV5-1	TRBJ2-3	NA	NA	TGCGCCAGCAGCTCTCCGGGAAGCGGAGATTCTAGCACAGATACGCAGTATTTT	CASSSPGSGDSSTDTQYF